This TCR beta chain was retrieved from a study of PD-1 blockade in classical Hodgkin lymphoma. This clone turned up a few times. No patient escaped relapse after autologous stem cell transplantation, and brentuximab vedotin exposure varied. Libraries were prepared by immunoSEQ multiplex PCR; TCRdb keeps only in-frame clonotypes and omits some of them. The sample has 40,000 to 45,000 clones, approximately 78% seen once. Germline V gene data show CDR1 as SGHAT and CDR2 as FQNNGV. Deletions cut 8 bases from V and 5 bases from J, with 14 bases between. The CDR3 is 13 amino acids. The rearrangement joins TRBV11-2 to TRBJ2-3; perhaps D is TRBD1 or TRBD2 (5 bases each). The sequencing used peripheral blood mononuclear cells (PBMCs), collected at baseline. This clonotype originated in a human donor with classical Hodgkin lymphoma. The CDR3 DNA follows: TGTGCCAGCGGGGACGGGTTGGAAGATACGCAGTATTTT. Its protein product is CASGDGLEDTQYF.